The present T cell receptor (beta chain) was sequenced within a study of blood T cell repertoires in COVID-19. Assay used: immunoSEQ multiplex PCR; TCRdb lists only in-frame clones, some missing. Of 40,000 to 50,000 clones in the sample, about 87% were seen once. The length of the CDR3 is 15 residues. CDR1 is SEHNR, CDR2 FQNEAQ, per germline (reference sequence). Trimming stripped 6 bases from V and 0 bases from J, with 11 bases between. The V call is TRBV7-9, the J call TRBJ1-4; tentative D call: TRBD1 (5 bases). The sample consisted of peripheral blood. This TCR was sampled from a woman of 80 years or more with COVID-19, enrolled during active disease. The CDR3 DNA sequence: TGTGCCAGCAGATCAACAGGCGCAACTAATGAAAAACTGTTTTTT. Residues: CASRSTGATNEKLFF.